One sample yielded the 28 T cell receptor beta chains listed below, sequenced in a study of graft-versus-host responses after intestinal transplantation. Generated by immunoSEQ multiplex PCR, the TCRdb table keeps only in-frame clones and is missing some. The repertoire consists of under 80,000 clones, with approximately 92% occurring once and the leading ten covering under 0.85%. The sample here was PBMCs, taken 98 days after intestinal transplantation. These receptors all stem from a human patient who received an intestinal transplant, so some T cells may come from the graft donor.

The J gene is TRBJ1-5, the V gene TRBV19; weak D call: TRBD1 (5 bases). Germline V CDR1 and CDR2: LNHDA, SQIVND (reference sequence). Trimming removed 1 base from V and 5 bases from J, with 12 bases in between. CDR3 length: 15 residues. CDR3 protein: CASSIGGRVDQPQHF. As DNA, the CDR3 is TGTGCCAGTAGTATAGGTGGCAGGGTCGATCAGCCCCAGCATTTT.

V and J are TRBV25-1 and TRBJ2-7, with D possibly being TRBD2 (5 bases). CDR3 length: 16 amino acids. Trimming stripped 5 bases from V and 1 base from J, with 18 bases between. Per the germline V gene, CDR1 is MGHDK and CDR2 is SYGVNS. Here the CDR3 reads CASSLDRGRDSYEQYF. CDR3 DNA sequence: TGTGCCAGCAGTTTAGATCGGGGTAGGGATTCCTACGAGCAGTACTTC.

V and J are TRBV19 and TRBJ2-4; 10 nucleotides match TRBD1. This CDR3 spans 14 amino acids. The trim removed 4 bases at V and 6 bases at J, leaving 3 bases unmatched. Per germline, CDR1 LNHDA and CDR2 SQIVND (reference sequence). CDR3 protein: CASSRRQGANIQYF. The CDR3 nucleotides are TGTGCCAGTAGTAGACGACAGGGGGCAAACATTCAGTACTTC.

This chain links TRBV15 with TRBJ1-1; the D gene is possibly TRBD1 (6 bases). In germline, CDR1 is LNHNV, CDR2 YYDKDF (reference sequence). The CDR3 runs to 14 residues. The V and J ends lost 2 bases and 4 bases respectively, with 11 bases between them. The DNA for the CDR3 is TGTGCCACCAGCAGACAACAGGGTAGCACTGAAGCTTTCTTT. Its protein is CATSRQQGSTEAFF.

CDR3 protein: CASSLYPTGYYEQYF. CDR3 bases: TGTGCCAGCAGTTTATACCCGACAGGTTACTACGAGCAGTACTTC. The chain employs TRBV28 and TRBJ2-7; D might be TRBD1 (6 bases). V was trimmed by 1 base and J by 3 bases, leaving 13 bases between them. CDR1 and CDR2 (germline): MDHEN, SYDVKM. There are 15 residues in the CDR3.

DNA of the CDR3: TGCGCCAGCAGCTTCCAGGGGGCTTACACTGAAGCTTTCTTT. Protein sequence: CASSFQGAYTEAFF. The rearrangement uses TRBV5-1 and TRBJ1-1; TRBD1 matches at 8 bases. The junction had 3 bases not matched to a gene; V was cut back by 2 bases and J by 3 bases. Germline values: CDR1 SGHRS, CDR2 YFSETQ. The CDR3 consists of 14 residues.

This chain joins TRBV6-1 and TRBJ2-2; D is undetermined. Germline CDR1 reads MNHNS; CDR2 reads SASEGT. V was trimmed by 4 bases and J by 0 bases, leaving 9 bases between them. This CDR3 has 15 amino acids. The CDR3 DNA follows: TGTGCCAGCAGTGTGGCCGTGGCGAACACCGGGGAGCTGTTTTTT. It codes for CASSVAVANTGELFF.

The V gene is TRBV5-1, the J gene TRBJ2-7; 10 nucleotides match TRBD2. Germline V CDR1 and CDR2: SGHRS, YFSETQ. This CDR3 comprises 18 residues. The junction had 15 bases not matched to a gene; V was cut back by 4 bases and J by 2 bases. The CDR3 here is CASSPRGLAGEAPYEQYF. The CDR3 DNA sequence: TGCGCCAGCAGCCCCCGGGGGCTAGCGGGAGAGGCCCCCTACGAGCAGTACTTC.

This clone has a single count. The chain uses TRBV28 and TRBJ2-1; the match to TRBD2 covers 9 bases. This CDR3 region has 15 residues. Trimming removed 5 bases from V and 6 bases from J; junction bases left unmatched: 8. The germline V gene encodes CDR1 MDHEN and CDR2 SYDVKM. The CDR3 DNA sequence: TGTGCCAGCAGTCCCCGACTAGCGGAGATCAATGAGCAGTTCTTC. Translating gives CASSPRLAEINEQFF.

The chain carries TRBV7-6 and TRBJ2-7; no reliable D call. The CDR3 is 13 amino acids. The V gene lost 1 base and the J gene lost 3 bases, with 7 bases spanning the gap. CDR1 SGHVS and CDR2 FNYEAQ come from the germline V gene. As DNA, the CDR3 is TGTGCCAGCAGCTTAGAACAGATCTACGAGCAGTACTTC. It yields the protein CASSLEQIYEQYF. Filled out from reference TRBV7-6 and TRBJ2-7, the complete variable domain reads GAGVSQSPRYKVTKRGQDVALRCDPISGHVSLYWYRQALGQGPEFLTYFNYEAQQDKSGLPNDRFSAERPEGSISTLTIQRTEQRDSAMYRCASSLEQIYEQYFGPGTRLTVT.

The chain links TRBV28 to TRBJ2-1, with 8 positions matching TRBD2. V was pared by 3 bases and J by 2 bases, with 6 bases of the junction left unmatched. The CDR3 is made up of 16 amino acids. Per germline, CDR1 MDHEN and CDR2 SYDVKM. The CDR3 bases are TGTGCCAGCAGTTTCGCGGGGGGCAGCACCTACAATGAGCAGTTCTTC. As protein: CASSFAGGSTYNEQFF.

This chain joins TRBV28 and TRBJ2-7; tentatively, D is TRBD1 (5 bases). This CDR3 comprises 14 residues. The V gene's germline CDR1 is MDHEN and CDR2 SYDVKM. V lost 5 bases and J lost 2, with 13 bases in between. The CDR3 is CASSQGVQPYEQYF. The CDR3, as DNA: TGTGCCAGCAGTCAAGGGGTCCAACCCTACGAGCAGTACTTC. The full variable domain, in which reference TRBV28 and TRBJ2-7 provide the parts outside the CDR3, is DVKVTQSSRYLVKRTGEKVFLECVQDMDHENMFWYRQDPGLGLRLIYFSYDVKMKEKGDIPEGYSVSREKKERFSLILESASTNQTSMYLCASSQGVQPYEQYFGPGTRLTVT.

This clone was counted only a few times. V usage is TRBV6-1 and J usage is TRBJ1-6, with D maybe TRBD1 (5 bases). CDR3 size: 16 residues. Trimming stripped 2 bases from V and 8 bases from J, with 16 bases between. Germline V lookup: CDR1 MNHNS, CDR2 SASEGT. The CDR3 sequence is CASSESRTPGDSPLHF. For the CDR3, the DNA is TGTGCCAGCAGTGAAAGTCGGACACCGGGGGATTCACCCCTCCACTTT.

The chain combines TRBV5-1 with TRBJ1-2; 9 bases line up with TRBD1. CDR1 and CDR2 from the germline V gene are SGHRS and YFSETQ. Losses at the gene ends were 2 bases for V and 7 bases for J; bases not matched to a gene: 9. The CDR3 contains 15 residues. This CDR3 reads CASSFPYRGRSGYTF. DNA for the CDR3: TGCGCCAGCAGCTTCCCTTACAGGGGGCGGAGTGGCTACACCTTC.

The chain links TRBV11-2 to TRBJ1-3; D ambiguous. The CDR3 has 14 amino acids. Germline V gives CDR1 SGHAT, CDR2 FQNNGV. Trimming shortened V by 1 base and J by 4 bases, and 8 bases separated the two germline ends. In DNA form, the CDR3 reads TGTGCCAGCAGCTTAGGGGTATCGGGAAACACCATATATTTT. Translation gives CASSLGVSGNTIYF.

The V call is TRBV5-1, the J call TRBJ1-3; tentatively, D is TRBD1 (5 bases). The V gene's germline CDR1 is SGHRS and CDR2 YFSETQ. V lost 1 base to trimming and J lost 0 bases, with 5 bases between them. CDR3 length equals 14 residues. Here the CDR3 reads CASSLTGSGNTIYF. The CDR3, as DNA: TGCGCCAGCAGCTTGACAGGCTCTGGAAACACCATATATTTT.

The V gene is TRBV19, the J gene TRBJ1-5, with D maybe TRBD1 (5 bases). The length of the CDR3 is 16 residues. Per germline, CDR1 LNHDA and CDR2 SQIVND (reference sequence). Trimming removed 1 base at V and 0 bases at J, with 10 bases between. The CDR3 DNA follows: TGTGCCAGTAGTATAGCTGGGGACGATAGCAATCAGCCCCAGCATTTT. Protein: CASSIAGDDSNQPQHF.

CDR3 loop: CASSRFHQGAGTGELFF. The CDR3 nucleotides read TGCGCCAGCAGCCGATTCCACCAGGGGGCGGGGACCGGGGAGCTGTTTTTT. The V gene is TRBV4-1, the J gene TRBJ2-2; TRBD1 aligns across 8 bases. Germline V gene data show CDR1 as MGHRA and CDR2 as YSYEKL. The CDR3 runs to 17 residues. J gave up 5 bases and V 4 bases, and 12 bases lay outside the gene matches.

The chain has TRBV6-1 and TRBJ1-4, with 7 positions matching TRBD1. This CDR3 is built from 16 residues. V lost 3 bases, J lost 4 bases, and 8 bases stayed unmatched. The germline gives CDR1 MNHNS, CDR2 SASEGT. In DNA, the CDR3 is TGTGCCAGCAGTGAGACAGGGCAGGTCTTTAATGAAAAACTGTTTTTT. As protein: CASSETGQVFNEKLFF.

V and J are TRBV7-2 and TRBJ2-5; D assignment may be TRBD1 or TRBD2 (7 bases each). The CDR3 runs to 15 residues. V was cut by 6 bases and J by 5 bases, with 19 bases left in between. Germline V CDR1 and CDR2: SGHTA, FQGNSA. CDR3 in DNA: TGTGCCAGCAGAAGATCAGGGGGGGCTGGGGAGACCCAGTACTTC. Encoded protein: CASRRSGGAGETQYF.

The chain employs TRBV29-1 and TRBJ1-2; 11 bases map to TRBD1. Unmatched junction bases numbered 8, after V lost 7 bases and J lost 4 bases. This CDR3 has 14 residues. CDR1 is SQVTM, CDR2 ANQGSEA, per germline. CDR3 in amino acids: CSAQAGTGGYGYTF. The CDR3, as DNA: TGCAGCGCCCAAGCCGGGACAGGGGGCTATGGCTACACCTTC.

This chain uses TRBV11-2 with TRBJ2-7, with D perhaps being TRBD1 or TRBD2 (5 bases each). The ends were cut back, 1 base at V and 2 bases at J, with 18 bases in the middle. The germline V gene encodes CDR1 SGHAT and CDR2 FQNNGV. The CDR3 covers 17 residues. In nucleotides, the CDR3 is TGTGCCAGCAGCTTAGGGGGACCGGGACCCGGCACCTACGAGCAGTACTTC. Its translation: CASSLGGPGPGTYEQYF.

The CDR3 DNA reads as TGTGCCAGCAGTTATCTAGGAGCCGGGGAGCTGTTTTTT. Translating it yields CASSYLGAGELFF. The chain carries TRBV6-5 and TRBJ2-2; D is undetermined. With 3 bases removed from V and 6 bases from J, the gap between germline ends came to 8 bases. This CDR3 spans 13 amino acids. CDR1 and CDR2 (germline): MNHEY, SVGAGI.

The J gene is TRBJ2-7, the V gene TRBV7-2; no reliable D call. From germline, CDR1 is SGHTA and CDR2 FQGNSA. This CDR3 has 13 residues. V was cut by 1 base and J by 2 bases, with 6 bases left in between. The chain's CDR3 is CASSLGGTYEQYF. CDR3 nucleotides: TGTGCCAGCAGCTTAGGCGGAACCTACGAGCAGTACTTC.

This clone appeared a single time. The rearrangement joins TRBV28 to TRBJ2-3, with D maybe TRBD1 (6 bases). The CDR3 runs to 15 residues. V lost 2 bases and J lost 2, with 11 bases in between. Germline loops: CDR1 MDHEN, CDR2 SYDVKM. This chain's CDR3 is CASSLVQGDTDTQYF. As DNA, the CDR3 is TGTGCCAGCAGTTTAGTACAGGGAGACACAGATACGCAGTATTTT.

This chain links TRBV5-8 with TRBJ1-4; no firm D call. V lost 1 base, J lost 0 bases, and 13 bases lay in between. CDR1 SGHTS and CDR2 YDEGEE come from the germline V gene. This CDR3 contains 17 residues. The CDR3: CASSLPVQRATNEKLFF. In nucleotides, the CDR3 is TGTGCCAGCAGCTTGCCGGTACAGCGGGCAACTAATGAAAAACTGTTTTTT.

V usage is TRBV7-9 and J usage is TRBJ2-5; D may correspond to TRBD1 or TRBD2 (5 bases each). Germline V gives CDR1 SEHNR, CDR2 FQNEAQ (reference sequence). The CDR3 sequence is 18 residues long. V lost 2 bases to trimming and J lost 1 base, with 20 bases between them. The CDR3 coding sequence is TGTGCCAGCAGCTTACCTTCGGGGCTTTCGTTACGCCAAGAGACCCAGTACTTC. Translation gives CASSLPSGLSLRQETQYF. The complete variable domain, with remaining parts taken from reference TRBV7-9 and TRBJ2-5, reads DTGVSQNPRHKITKRGQNVTFRCDPISEHNRLYWYRQTLGQGPEFLTYFQNEAQLEKSRLLSDRFSAERPKGSFSTLEIQRTEQGDSAMYLCASSLPSGLSLRQETQYFGPGTRLLVL.

The CDR3 coding sequence is TGTGCCGTGGGTCCTAGCTCCTATAATTCACCCCTCCACTTT. This translates into CAVGPSSYNSPLHF. The V call is TRBV6-1, the J call TRBJ1-6; D unclear. Germline CDR1 reads MNHNS; CDR2 reads SASEGT. Trimming took 11 bases from V and 0 from J, leaving 11 bases between them. This CDR3 contains 14 residues.